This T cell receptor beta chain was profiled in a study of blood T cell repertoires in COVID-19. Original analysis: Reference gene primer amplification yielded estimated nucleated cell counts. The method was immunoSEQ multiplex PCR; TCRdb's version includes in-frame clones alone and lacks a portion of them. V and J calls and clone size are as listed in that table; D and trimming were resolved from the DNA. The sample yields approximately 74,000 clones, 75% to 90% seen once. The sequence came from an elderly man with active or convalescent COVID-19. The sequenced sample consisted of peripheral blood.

DNA of the CDR3: TGTGCCAGCAGTGAAATGTGGGGGCAGGGTCAGCCCCAGCATTTT. Translating gives CASSEMWGQGQPQHF. This chain joins TRBV6-1 and TRBJ1-5; D may be TRBD1 (6 bases). CDR3 length equals 15 residues. Between the trimmed V and J ends, which lost 2 bases and 6 bases, there was a span of 14 bases. CDR1 and CDR2 (germline): MNHNS, SASEGT.